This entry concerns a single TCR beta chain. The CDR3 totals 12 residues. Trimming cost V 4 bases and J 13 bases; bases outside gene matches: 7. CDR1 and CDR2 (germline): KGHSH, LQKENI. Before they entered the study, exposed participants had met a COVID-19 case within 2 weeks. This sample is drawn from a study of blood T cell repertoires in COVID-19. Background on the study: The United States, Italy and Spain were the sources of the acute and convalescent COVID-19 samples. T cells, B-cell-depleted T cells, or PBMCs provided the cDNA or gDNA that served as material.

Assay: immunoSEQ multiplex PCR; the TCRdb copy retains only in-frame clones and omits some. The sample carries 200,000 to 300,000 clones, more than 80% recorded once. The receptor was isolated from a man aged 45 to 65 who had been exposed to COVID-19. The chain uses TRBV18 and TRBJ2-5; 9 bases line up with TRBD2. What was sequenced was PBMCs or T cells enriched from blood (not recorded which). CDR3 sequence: CASSQRLADSYF. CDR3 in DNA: TGTGCCAGCTCACAAAGACTAGCGGACTCGTACTTC. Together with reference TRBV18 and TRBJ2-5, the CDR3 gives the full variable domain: NAGVMQNPRHLVRRRGQEARLRCSPMKGHSHVYWYRQLPEEGLKFMVYLQKENIIDESGMPKERFSAEFPKEGPSILRIQQVVRGDSAAYFCASSQRLADSYFGPGTRLLVL.